This T cell receptor (beta chain) came from a study of T cells in Graves' hyperthyroidism and ophthalmopathy. Study conclusions and caveats: It was a median around 6 months before onset that the model predicted ophthalmopathy. Blood also contained most expanded thyroid clonotypes above 0.001.

RNA transcripts gave rise to amplified TCR beta CDR3 regions. Researchers ran a first-round RT-PCR on the TCR CDR3 using the HTBI primer set. In TCRdb, the multiplex PCR reads were re-called with MiXCR into one record per CDR3 protein. The repertoire holds about 700,000 distinct CDR3 sequences, with about 14% as singletons. This clonotype was counted between two and nine times. Its antigen is still unknown. Trimming left V 5 bases short and J 10 bases short, with 24 bases between. Germline CDR1 reads SEHNR; CDR2 reads FQNEAQ (reference sequence). This CDR3 region has 16 residues. Patients aged 18 to 65 had newly diagnosed hyperthyroidism of under 2 months' duration. Patients were excluded because of uncontrolled infection, other autoimmune disease, pregnancy or lactation.

This clonotype was obtained from a young woman with Graves' hyperthyroidism. What was sequenced was blood. The rearrangement uses TRBV7-9 and TRBJ2-1, with D possibly being TRBD1 or TRBD2 (5 bases each). In DNA, the CDR3 is TGTGCCAGCAGCCCCTCGGGCGAACGGAGGCCAGGGGAGCAGTTCTTC. Translated, it gives CASSPSGERRPGEQFF.